The entry below describes one TCR beta chain. The antigen it recognizes is unknown. The input lacks base qualities; no much larger clone sits a single base away. Other DNA variants within this sample encode the same CDR3. Including the terminal cysteine and phenylalanine, the CDR3 comprises 15 residues. The entry retains the CDR3 DNA only, 45 bases that are in frame from base 1. The germline V gene sets CDR1 to MNHNS and CDR2 to SASEGT. Germline trimming: 2 bases from V, 9 bases from J; junction bases outside gene matches: 4. TCRbeta CDR3 regions were amplified from genomic DNA using the immunoSEQ Assay, a bias-controlled multiplex PCR. For the original study's pipeline: Nucleated cell counts per sample were estimated from amplification of reference gene primers within the assay. Sequence reads were collapsed and filtered to measure the absolute abundance of every unique TCRbeta CDR3 rearrangement. Productive Simpson clonality was computed per sample as the square root of Simpson's diversity index over productive rearrangements. TCRdb mirrors the immuneACCESS table, restricted to in-frame sequences. Some clones are absent from its copies; in checked studies, under half trace to an unresolved V gene, and the reason for the others is unknown. The DNA gave D and trimming, while V, J and clone size come from that table. The sample data list about 120,000 clones, and 70% to 80% of these were observed just once. The ten top clones hold 7.9% of the sample.

The data were taken from a study of blood T cell repertoires in COVID-19 (dated by TCRdb to the early 2020s). Describing the broader study: The collaborator samples originated in the United States, Italy and Spain and spanned the acute and convalescent phases of COVID-19. The material from the prospective study consisted of cDNA or gDNA derived from T cells, B-cell-depleted T cells, or PBMCs. The dataset comprised deeply sampled blood TCRbeta repertoires from subjects exposed to, actively infected with, or recovered from COVID-19. The repertoires were made available in a free public database intended to serve as a resource for research on the immune response to SARS-CoV-2. Samples came from the ongoing ImmuneRACE study (first 160 participants) plus 1,254 subjects from 6 global collaborators. The sample metadata nearly always contained a de-identified subject ID, COVID-19 status, age in years and sex. Where available, HLA class I and class II types were obtained from metadata supplied by the sample provider rather than from assay-based typing. Study-level results and caveats: The amount of clinical and demographic metadata varied by source and participant and was provided uncurated.

Whole blood was collected in K2EDTA tubes by collaborating institutions according to the institutions' own protocols. For TCRbeta analysis, collaborators shipped samples as frozen whole blood, isolated PBMCs, or DNA extracted from either of those sample types. The chain is encoded by TRBV6-1 joined to TRBJ2-1, and TRBD2 aligns with 13 junction nucleotides. Material: peripheral blood. This TCR derives from a human donor in a cohort sampled during active COVID-19. DNA sequence: TGTGCCAGCAGTGAACGGACTAGCGGGAGTAGTGAGCAGTTCTTC. Translated, this is CASSERTSGSSEQFF.